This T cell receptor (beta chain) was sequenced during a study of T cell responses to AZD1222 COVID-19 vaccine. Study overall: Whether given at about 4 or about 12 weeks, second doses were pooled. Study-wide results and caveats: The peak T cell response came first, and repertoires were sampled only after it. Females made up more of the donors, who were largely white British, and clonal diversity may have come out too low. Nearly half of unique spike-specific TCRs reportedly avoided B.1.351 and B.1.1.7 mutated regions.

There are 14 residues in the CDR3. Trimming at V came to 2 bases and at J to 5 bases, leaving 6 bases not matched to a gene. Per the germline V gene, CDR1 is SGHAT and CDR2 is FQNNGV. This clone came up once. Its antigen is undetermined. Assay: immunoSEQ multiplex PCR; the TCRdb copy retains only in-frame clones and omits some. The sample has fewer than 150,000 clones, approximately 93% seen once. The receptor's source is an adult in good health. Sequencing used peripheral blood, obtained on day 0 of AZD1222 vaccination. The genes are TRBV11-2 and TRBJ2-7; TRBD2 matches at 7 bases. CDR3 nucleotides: TGTGCCAGCAGCTTAAGGGAGGGGAGACACGAGCAGTACTTC. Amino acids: CASSLREGRHEQYF.